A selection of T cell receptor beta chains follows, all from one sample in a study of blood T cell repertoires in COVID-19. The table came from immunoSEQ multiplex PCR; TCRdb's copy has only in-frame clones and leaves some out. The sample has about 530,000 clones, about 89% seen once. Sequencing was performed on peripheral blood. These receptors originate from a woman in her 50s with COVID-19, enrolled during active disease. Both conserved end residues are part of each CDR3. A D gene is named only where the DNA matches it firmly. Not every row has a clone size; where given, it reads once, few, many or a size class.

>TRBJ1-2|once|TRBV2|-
TGTGCCAGCAGTGGACTTTTTGGTATTGGAGATGGCTACACCTTC
CASSGLFGIGDGYTF
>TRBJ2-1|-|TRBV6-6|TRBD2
TGTGCCAGCAGTTACCCGGGGGGGCCGGTTGATGAGCAGTTCTTC
CASSYPGGPVDEQFF
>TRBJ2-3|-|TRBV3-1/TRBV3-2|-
TGTGCCAGCAGTCCCCCAGGGGATACGCAGTATTTT
CASSPPGDTQYF
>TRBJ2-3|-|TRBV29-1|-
TGCAGCGTTGAACCTACAGGAACAGATACGCAGTATTTT
CSVEPTGTDTQYF
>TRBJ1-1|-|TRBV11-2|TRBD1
TGTGCCAGCAGCTTAGTATTCCGGGACAGGGGCACTGAAGCTTTCTTT
CASSLVFRDRGTEAFF
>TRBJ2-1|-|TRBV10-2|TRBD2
TGCGCCAGCAGTGGGGTTCAAGCGGGGGGGGCAGAGCAGTTCTTC
CASSGVQAGGAEQFF
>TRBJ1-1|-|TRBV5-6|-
TGTGCCAGCAGCGAGGGAGGTAACACTGAAGCTTTCTTT
CASSEGGNTEAFF
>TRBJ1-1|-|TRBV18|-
TGTGCCAGCTCACCACGGGGGGTCACCACTGAAGCTTTCTTT
CASSPRGVTTEAFF
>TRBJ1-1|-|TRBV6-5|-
TGTGCCAGCACCAAAAATTGGGGAGGCACTGAAGCTTTCTTT
CASTKNWGGTEAFF
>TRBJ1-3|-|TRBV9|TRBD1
TGTGCCAGCAGCGCGCCGACAGGGCTCTCTGGAAACACCATATATTTT
CASSAPTGLSGNTIYF
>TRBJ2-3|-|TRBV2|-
TGTGCCAGCAGGGACTCGTTTAGCACAGATACGCAGTATTTT
CASRDSFSTDTQYF
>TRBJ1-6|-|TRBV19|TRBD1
TGTGCCAGTAGATCCGGGACAGAAGTTTATAATTCACCCCTCCACTTT
CASRSGTEVYNSPLHF
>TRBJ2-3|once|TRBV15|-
TGTGCCACCAGCAGAGAGAGAACAGTCGCTAGCACAGATACGCAGTATTTT
CATSRERTVASTDTQYF
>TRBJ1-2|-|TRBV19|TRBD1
TGTGCCAGTAGTATCGGACAGGGGGATTATGGCTACACCTTC
CASSIGQGDYGYTF
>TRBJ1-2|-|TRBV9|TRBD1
TGTGCCAGCAGCGCCCGTGGGACAGGGGCAAGTAGCTACACCTTC
CASSARGTGASSYTF
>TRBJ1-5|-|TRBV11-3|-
TGTGCCAGCAGCACAGGACCAGATCAGCCCCAGCATTTT
CASSTGPDQPQHF
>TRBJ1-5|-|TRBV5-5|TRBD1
TGTGCCAGCAGCTTGGGGACAGGCACCAATCAGCCCCAGCATTTT
CASSLGTGTNQPQHF
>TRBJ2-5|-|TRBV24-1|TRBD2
TGTGCCACCAGTGATTTGTATGGAGCGGGGGAGCAAGAGACCCAGTACTTC
CATSDLYGAGEQETQYF
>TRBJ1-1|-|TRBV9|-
TGTGCCAGCAGCGTAAGTGAACGGGTCACTGAAGCTTTCTTT
CASSVSERVTEAFF
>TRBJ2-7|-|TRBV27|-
TGTGCCAGCAAGGGACACGTAATGGAGGAGCAGTACTTC
CASKGHVMEEQYF
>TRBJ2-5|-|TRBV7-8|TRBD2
TGTGCCAGCAGCTTATCCCTAGGACTAGCGGGGGCGGTTCGGGAGACCCAGTACTTC
CASSLSLGLAGAVRETQYF
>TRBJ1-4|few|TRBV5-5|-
TGTGCCAGCAGCTTGGAGTTTGTCAGGGGTAATGAAAAACTGTTTTTT
CASSLEFVRGNEKLFF
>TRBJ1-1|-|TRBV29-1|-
TGCAGCGCGCGGGACACGAACACTGAAGCTTTCTTT
CSARDTNTEAFF
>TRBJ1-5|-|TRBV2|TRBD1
TGTGCCAGCAGTGAGGGCAGGGGGCTAAATCAGCCCCAGCATTTT
CASSEGRGLNQPQHF
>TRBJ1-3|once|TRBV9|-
TGTGCCAGCGGCTCCTTCTCTGGAAACACCATATATTTT
CASGSFSGNTIYF
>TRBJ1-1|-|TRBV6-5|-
TGTGCCAGCAGTTACCGCCGACAGAGCAACACTGAAGCTTTCTTT
CASSYRRQSNTEAFF
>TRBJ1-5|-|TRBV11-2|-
TGTGCCAGCAGCTTAGTAGGAGGAGGGGATCAGCCCCAGCATTTT
CASSLVGGGDQPQHF
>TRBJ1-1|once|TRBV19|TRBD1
TGTGCCAGTAGTCCTACCGGGACAGGGAACACTGAAGCTTTCTTT
CASSPTGTGNTEAFF
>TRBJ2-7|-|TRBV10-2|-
TGCGCCAGCAGTGAGTCGGGGCACGAGCAGTACTTC
CASSESGHEQYF
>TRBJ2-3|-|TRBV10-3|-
TGTGCCATCAGTGGCGGGGGCCTCACAGATACGCAGTATTTT
CAISGGGLTDTQYF
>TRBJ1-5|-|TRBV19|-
TGTGCCAGTAGTATAGGAGGGGGACAGCCCCAGCATTTT
CASSIGGGQPQHF
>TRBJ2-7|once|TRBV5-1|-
TGCGCCAGCAGCTCGGCCCCACCTCCGGGTTCAAGCTACGAGCAGTACTTC
CASSSAPPPGSSYEQYF
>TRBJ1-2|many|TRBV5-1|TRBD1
TGCGCCAGCAGCTGGGACAGCCACTATGGCTACACCTTC
CASSWDSHYGYTF
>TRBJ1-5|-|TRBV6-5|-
TGTGCCAGCAGACGGGGAACAGATCAGCCCCAGCATTTT
CASRRGTDQPQHF
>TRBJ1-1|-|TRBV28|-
TGTGCCAGCAGTCCCCCTCGAGTGGGAGGCACTGAAGCTTTCTTT
CASSPPRVGGTEAFF
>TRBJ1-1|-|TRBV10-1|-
TGCGCCAGCAGCCACGGACGCAGCGGGGATGCTTTCTTT
CASSHGRSGDAFF
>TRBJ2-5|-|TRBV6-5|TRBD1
TGTGCCAGCAGTTTACAGGGGGAAGAGACCCAGTACTTC
CASSLQGEETQYF
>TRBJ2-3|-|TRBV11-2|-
TGTGCCAGCAGCCCGGGAGAGAGGGGGGGCCGTGATACGCAGTATTTT
CASSPGERGGRDTQYF
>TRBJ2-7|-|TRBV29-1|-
TGCAGCACAGAAGGGGAGGCGACGGGAAACGAGCAGTACTTC
CSTEGEATGNEQYF
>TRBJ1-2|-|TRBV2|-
TGTGCCAGCAGTGAAAGGTCCGGGGATCACTATGGCTACACCTTC
CASSERSGDHYGYTF
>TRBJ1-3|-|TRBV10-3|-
TGTGCCTCCATCAGTGAGGACGAATTATCGGGGGGAACTGGAAACACCATATATTTT
CASISEDELSGGTGNTIYF
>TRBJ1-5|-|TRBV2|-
TGTGCCAGCAGTGAAGAGGGAGGTCCAAATCAGCCCCAGCATTTT
CASSEEGGPNQPQHF
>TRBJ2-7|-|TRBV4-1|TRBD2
TGCGCCAGCAGCCAAAGTTTTGTAGGACTAGCGGGGGGCGAGCAGTACTTC
CASSQSFVGLAGGEQYF
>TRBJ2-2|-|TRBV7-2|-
TGTGCCAGCAGCCCCCAGGGCACCGGGGAGCTGTTTTTT
CASSPQGTGELFF
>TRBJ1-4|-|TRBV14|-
TGTGCCAGCAGCCGATTGGGTCTTAGAGGTGAAAAACTGTTTTTT
CASSRLGLRGEKLFF
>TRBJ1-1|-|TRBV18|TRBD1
TGTGCCAGCTCCATGAGGACAGGGCTGAACACTGAAGCTTTCTTT
CASSMRTGLNTEAFF
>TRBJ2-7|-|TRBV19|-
TGTGCCAGTAGTATACCCGGGAGTGAGCAGTACTTC
CASSIPGSEQYF
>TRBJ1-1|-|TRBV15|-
TGTGCCACCAGCAGAGACCAGGGAACTGAAGCTTTCTTT
CATSRDQGTEAFF
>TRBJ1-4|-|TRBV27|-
TGTGCCAGCAGTTTATGGTCGGGGGAAAAACTGTTTTTT
CASSLWSGEKLFF
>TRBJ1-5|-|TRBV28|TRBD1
TGTGCCAGCCGAAAGGGACAGGGGAGCAATCAGCCCCAGCATTTT
CASRKGQGSNQPQHF
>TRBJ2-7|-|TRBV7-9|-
TGTGCCAGCAGCTTCGGTCTCGAGCAGTACTTC
CASSFGLEQYF
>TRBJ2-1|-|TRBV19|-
TGTGCCAGTAGTATGCGGGGGCTTTACAATGAGCAGTTCTTC
CASSMRGLYNEQFF
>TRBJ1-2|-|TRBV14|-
TGTGCCAGCAGCCAAGAGAGGGCGGACAGATTCCTTTATGGCTACACCTTC
CASSQERADRFLYGYTF
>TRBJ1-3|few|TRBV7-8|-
TGTGCCAGCAGCGTAAACTACAGGTCTGGAAACACCATATATTTT
CASSVNYRSGNTIYF
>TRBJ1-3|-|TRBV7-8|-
TGTGCCAGCAGCGCACAGGGCTCTGGAAACACCATATATTTT
CASSAQGSGNTIYF
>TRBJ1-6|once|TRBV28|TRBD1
TGTGCCAGCAGTCCCCCCACAGGGGACTATAATTCACCCCTCCACTTT
CASSPPTGDYNSPLHF
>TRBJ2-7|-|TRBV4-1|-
TGCGCCAGCAGCCAAGGGCCAGCGAACTCCTACGAGCAGTACTTC
CASSQGPANSYEQYF
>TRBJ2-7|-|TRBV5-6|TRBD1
TGTGCCAGCAGCTTGGTAGGGGACAGTAGCTCCTACGAGCAGTACTTC
CASSLVGDSSSYEQYF
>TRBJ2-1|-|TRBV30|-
TGTGCCTGGAGTGTGGTATTCCGCGGGATATACTACAATGAGCAGTTCTTC
CAWSVVFRGIYYNEQFF